This T cell receptor (beta chain) appears in the sequencing data of a study of cytomegalovirus exposure and HLA in healthy donors. V was clipped by 4 bases and J by 4 bases; unmatched bases: 6. CDR1 and CDR2 (germline): SGHTS, YDEGEE. The length of the CDR3 is 14 residues. On this clone: As yet, its antigen is unknown.

This table comes from immunoSEQ multiplex PCR, and its TCRdb copy is limited to in-frame clones, with some not included. The sample lists under 200,000 clones, around 96% occurring once. Study-level results: Reports showed the classifier diagnosing cytomegalovirus status with high specificity and sensitivity. Clusters of TCRs from the first cohort tended to co-occur in the roughly 120 validation repertoires (as a later analysis found). Most sequenced TCRs were rare (though some public TCRs occurred in many donors).

This receptor was obtained from a young woman in good health and CMV-seronegative. The V and J genes are TRBV5-8 and TRBJ1-2, with 8 bases fitting TRBD1. Sequencing was done on a sample of PBMCs. CDR3 in amino acids: CASSPGGGSYGYTF. CDR3 sequence (DNA): TGTGCCAGCAGCCCAGGGGGCGGGAGCTATGGCTACACCTTC. The full variable domain, completed using reference TRBV5-8 and TRBJ1-2, is EAGVTQSPTHLIKTRGQQATLRCSPISGHTSVYWYQQALGLGLQFLLWYDEGEERNRGNFPPRFSGRQFPNYSSELNVNALELEDSALYLCASSPGGGSYGYTFGSGTRLTVV.